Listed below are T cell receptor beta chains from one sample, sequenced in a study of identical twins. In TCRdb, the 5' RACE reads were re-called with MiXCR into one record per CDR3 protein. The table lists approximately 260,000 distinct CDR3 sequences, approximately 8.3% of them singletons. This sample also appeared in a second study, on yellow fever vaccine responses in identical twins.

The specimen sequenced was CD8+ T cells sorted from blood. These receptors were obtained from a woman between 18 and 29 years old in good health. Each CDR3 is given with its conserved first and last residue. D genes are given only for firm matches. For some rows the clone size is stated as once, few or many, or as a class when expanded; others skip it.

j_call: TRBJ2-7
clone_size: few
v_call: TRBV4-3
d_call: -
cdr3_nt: TGCGCCAGCAGCCAAGGGGCGGCAGGCCTCTCCTACGAGCAGTACTTC
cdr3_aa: CASSQGAAGLSYEQYF

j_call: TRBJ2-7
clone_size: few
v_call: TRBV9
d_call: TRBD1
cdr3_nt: TGTGCCAGCAGCGCTGAGGGGGCACCGTCGTACTTC
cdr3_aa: CASSAEGAPSYF

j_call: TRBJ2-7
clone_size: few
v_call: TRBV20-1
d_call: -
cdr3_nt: TGCAGTGCTCCTACCCGACAAACCTACGAGCAGTACTTC
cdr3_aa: CSAPTRQTYEQYF

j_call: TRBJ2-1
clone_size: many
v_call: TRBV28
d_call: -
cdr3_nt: TGTGCCAGCAACGATAGGGACAAATTTTACAATGAGCAGTTCTTC
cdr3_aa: CASNDRDKFYNEQFF

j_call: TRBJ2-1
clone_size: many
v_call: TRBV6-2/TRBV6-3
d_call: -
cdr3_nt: TGTGCCAGCAGTTACGAGGTGAATTATCTCTACAATGAGCAGTTCTTC
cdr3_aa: CASSYEVNYLYNEQFF

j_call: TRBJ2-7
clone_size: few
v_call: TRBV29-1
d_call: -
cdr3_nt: TGCAGCGCTTGGGCGAGCGCCTACGAGCAGTACTTC
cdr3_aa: CSAWASAYEQYF

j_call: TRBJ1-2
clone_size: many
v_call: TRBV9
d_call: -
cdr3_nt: TGTGCCAGCAGCGTAGGGGGGACTAACTATGGCTACACCTTC
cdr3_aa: CASSVGGTNYGYTF

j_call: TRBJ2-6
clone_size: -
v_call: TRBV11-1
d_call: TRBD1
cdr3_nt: TGTGCCAGCAGCGCGCCGGGACAGGGGGCGCATGGGGCCAACGTCCTGACTTTC
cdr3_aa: CASSAPGQGAHGANVLTF

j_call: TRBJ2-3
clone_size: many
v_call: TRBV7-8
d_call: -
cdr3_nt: TGTGCCAGCAGCTCAGATACGCAGTATTTT
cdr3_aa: CASSSDTQYF

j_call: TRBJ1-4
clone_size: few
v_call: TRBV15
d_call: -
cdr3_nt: TGTGCCACCAGCAGCAGGGTTGGGGCGGAAAAACTGTTTTTT
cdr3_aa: CATSSRVGAEKLFF

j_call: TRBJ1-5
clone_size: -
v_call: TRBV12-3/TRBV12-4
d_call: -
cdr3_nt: TGTGCCAGCACCATTGGGGGGCAACGGCGGCCCCAGCATTTT
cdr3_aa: CASTIGGQRRPQHF

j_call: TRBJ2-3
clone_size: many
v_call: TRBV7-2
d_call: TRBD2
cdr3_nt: TGTGCCAGCAGCCTTTCGACTAGCTGGAGCTGGGCTCTTAGCACAGATACGCAGTATTTT
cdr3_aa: CASSLSTSWSWALSTDTQYF

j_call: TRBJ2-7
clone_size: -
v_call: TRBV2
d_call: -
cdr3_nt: TGTGCCAGCAATCCGGGGGCTCCTCACATTACCTACGAGCAGTACTTC
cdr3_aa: CASNPGAPHITYEQYF

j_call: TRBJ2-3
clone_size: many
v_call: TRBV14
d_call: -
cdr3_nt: TGTGCCAGCAGGAATGGCGGAATTCCGACAGATACGCAGTATTTT
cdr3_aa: CASRNGGIPTDTQYF

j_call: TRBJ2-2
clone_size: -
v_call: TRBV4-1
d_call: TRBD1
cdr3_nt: TGCGCCAGCAGCCAAGATCAAGGGGGCGGCGGGGAGCTGTTTTTT
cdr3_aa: CASSQDQGGGGELFF

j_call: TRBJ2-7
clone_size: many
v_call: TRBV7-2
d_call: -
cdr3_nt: TGTGCCAGCAGCTTTAGCGGACCCTACGAGCAGTACTTC
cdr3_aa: CASSFSGPYEQYF

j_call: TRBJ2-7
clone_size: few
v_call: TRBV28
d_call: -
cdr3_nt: TGTGCCAGCACCCCGCTCCGGGACTCCGGATACGAGCAGTACTTC
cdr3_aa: CASTPLRDSGYEQYF

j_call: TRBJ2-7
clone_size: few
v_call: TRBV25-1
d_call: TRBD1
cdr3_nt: TGTGCCAGCAGTGATACAGGGGCACCGCACTACGAGCAGTACTTC
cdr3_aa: CASSDTGAPHYEQYF

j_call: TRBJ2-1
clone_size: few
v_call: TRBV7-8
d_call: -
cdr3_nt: TGTGCCAGCAGCTTAATGGCGGGCACCTACAATGAGCAGTTCTTC
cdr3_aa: CASSLMAGTYNEQFF

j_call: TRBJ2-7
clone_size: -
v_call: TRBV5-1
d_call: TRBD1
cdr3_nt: TGCGCCAGCAGCTTGGGCGACAGGGGGCTCCACGAGCAGTACTTC
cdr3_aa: CASSLGDRGLHEQYF

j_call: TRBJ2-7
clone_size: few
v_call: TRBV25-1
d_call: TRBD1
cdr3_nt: TGTGCCAGCAGTAACAGGGGAAACTCCTACGAGCAGTACTTC
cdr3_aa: CASSNRGNSYEQYF

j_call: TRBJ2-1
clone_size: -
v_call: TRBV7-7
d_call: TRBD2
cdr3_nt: TGTGCTAGCAGCGCGTTTTTAGCGGGAGGGCCCGATGAGCAGTTCTTC
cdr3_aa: CASSAFLAGGPDEQFF

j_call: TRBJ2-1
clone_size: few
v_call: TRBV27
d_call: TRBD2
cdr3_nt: TGTGCCAGCAGTTCCTCACCGGGACTAGCTTGGAATGAGCAGTTCTTC
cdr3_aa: CASSSSPGLAWNEQFF

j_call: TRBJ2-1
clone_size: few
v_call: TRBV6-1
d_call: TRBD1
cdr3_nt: TGTGCCAGCAGTCCTGTCATTGACCGGGACAGGGCGAAAAATGAGCAGTTCTTC
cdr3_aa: CASSPVIDRDRAKNEQFF

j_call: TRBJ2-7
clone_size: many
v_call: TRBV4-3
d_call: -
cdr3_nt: TGCGCCAGCAGCCAAGACTTCGACAGGCTCTACGAGCAGTACTTC
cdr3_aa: CASSQDFDRLYEQYF

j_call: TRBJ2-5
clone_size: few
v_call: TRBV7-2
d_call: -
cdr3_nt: TGTGCCAGCAGCCCAGACGCGACCGAAGAGACCCAGTACTTC
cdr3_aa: CASSPDATEETQYF

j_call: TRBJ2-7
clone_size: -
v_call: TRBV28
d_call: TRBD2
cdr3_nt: TGTGCCAGCGAGAATGGCCTAGCGGACGTCTACGAGCAGTACTTC
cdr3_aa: CASENGLADVYEQYF

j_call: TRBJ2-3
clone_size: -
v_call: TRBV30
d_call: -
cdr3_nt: TGTGCCTGGAGCCCGGGGAGTGGGGCACCGGATACGCAGTATTTT
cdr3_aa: CAWSPGSGAPDTQYF

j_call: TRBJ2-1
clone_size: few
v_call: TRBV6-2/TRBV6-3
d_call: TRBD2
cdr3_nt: TGTGCCAGCAGTTACCCGGGACTAGCGGGAGGGGGTGAGCAGTTCTTC
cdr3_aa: CASSYPGLAGGGEQFF

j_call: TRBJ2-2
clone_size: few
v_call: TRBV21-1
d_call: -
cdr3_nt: TGTGCCAGCAGCAGGACAGGGGATACCCCGAACACCGGGGAGCTGTTTTTT
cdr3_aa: CASSRTGDTPNTGELFF

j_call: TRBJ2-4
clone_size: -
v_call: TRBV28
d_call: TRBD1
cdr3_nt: TGTGCCAGCGAAAGAGGGACAGGGGAAAACATTCAGTACTTC
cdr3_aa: CASERGTGENIQYF

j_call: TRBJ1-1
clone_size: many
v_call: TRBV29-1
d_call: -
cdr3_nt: TGCAGCGGGCGAACCCAAAACACTGAAGCTTTCTTT
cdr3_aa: CSGRTQNTEAFF

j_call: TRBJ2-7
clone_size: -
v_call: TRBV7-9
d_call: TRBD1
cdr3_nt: TGTGCCAGCAGCTCACAAGGACAGGGAACCTACGAGCAGTACTTC
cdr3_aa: CASSSQGQGTYEQYF

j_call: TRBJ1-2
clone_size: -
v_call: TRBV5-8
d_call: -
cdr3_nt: TGTGCCAGCAGCTTGGATCGGGGGCTTGGCTACACCTTC
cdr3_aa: CASSLDRGLGYTF

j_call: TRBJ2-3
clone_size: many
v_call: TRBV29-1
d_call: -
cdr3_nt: TGCAGCGTTCGAGGGTGGGAAGGCACAGATACGCAGTATTTT
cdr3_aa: CSVRGWEGTDTQYF

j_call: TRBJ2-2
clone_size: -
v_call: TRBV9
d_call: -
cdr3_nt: TGTGCCAGCAGCGTAATTGAGTCGAACACCGGGGAGCTGTTTTTT
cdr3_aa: CASSVIESNTGELFF

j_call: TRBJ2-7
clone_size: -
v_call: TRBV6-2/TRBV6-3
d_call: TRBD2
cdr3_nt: TGTGCCAGCAGTTGGACTAGCGGGATCGACGAGCAGTACTTC
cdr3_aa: CASSWTSGIDEQYF

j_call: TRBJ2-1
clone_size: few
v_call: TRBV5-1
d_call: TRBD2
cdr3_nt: TGCGCCAGCGGTGGGGTAGCGGGCAATGAGCAGTTCTTC
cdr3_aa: CASGGVAGNEQFF

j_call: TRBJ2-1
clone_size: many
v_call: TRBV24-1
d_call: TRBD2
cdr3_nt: TGTGCCACCAGTGTACCGGGGGGTCAGAATGAGCAGTTCTTC
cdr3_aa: CATSVPGGQNEQFF

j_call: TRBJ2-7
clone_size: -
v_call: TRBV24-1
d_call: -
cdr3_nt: TGTGCCACCAGTGAATCGACAGATTCCTACGAGCAGTACTTC
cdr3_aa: CATSESTDSYEQYF

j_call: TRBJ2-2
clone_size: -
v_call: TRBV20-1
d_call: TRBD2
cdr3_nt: TGCACCGGGGGGTCGAACACCGGGGAGCTGTTTTTT
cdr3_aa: CTGGSNTGELFF

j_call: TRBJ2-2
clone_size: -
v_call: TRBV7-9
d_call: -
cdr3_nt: TGTGCCAGCAGCTCGAAGTGGGACCGGGAGAGCACCGGGGAGCTGTTTTTT
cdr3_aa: CASSSKWDRESTGELFF

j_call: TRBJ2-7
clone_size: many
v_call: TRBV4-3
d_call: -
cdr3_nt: TGCGCCAGCAGCCAAGCTATGACTGGGGTATACGAGCAGTACTTC
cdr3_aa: CASSQAMTGVYEQYF

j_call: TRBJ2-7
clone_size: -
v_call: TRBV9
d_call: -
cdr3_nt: TGTGCCAGCAGCGCCTCAACCCATGGGCAGGGTAGCCACGAGCAGTACTTC
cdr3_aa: CASSASTHGQGSHEQYF

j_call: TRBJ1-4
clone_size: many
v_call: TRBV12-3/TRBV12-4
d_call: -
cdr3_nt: TGTGCCAGCAGTTCCGAGTGGGGAGGCGAAAAACTGTTTTTT
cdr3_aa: CASSSEWGGEKLFF

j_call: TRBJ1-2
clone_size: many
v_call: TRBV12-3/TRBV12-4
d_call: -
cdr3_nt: TGTGCCAGCAGTTTAGGCGGCGGGACACATGATTATGGCTACACCTTC
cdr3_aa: CASSLGGGTHDYGYTF

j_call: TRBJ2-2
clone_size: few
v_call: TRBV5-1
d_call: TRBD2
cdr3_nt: TGCGCCAGCAGCTTGGTCCAGCGGGGGGGTCGAGCCCCCACCGGGGAGCTGTTTTTT
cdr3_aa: CASSLVQRGGRAPTGELFF

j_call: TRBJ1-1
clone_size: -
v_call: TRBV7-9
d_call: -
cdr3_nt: TGTGCCAGCAGCTTACCAACGGGGGGTTCTGTATGGGAAGAAGCTTTCTTT
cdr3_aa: CASSLPTGGSVWEEAFF